A single sample is the source of the 25 T cell receptor beta chains below, sequenced in a study of blood T cell repertoires in COVID-19. Libraries were prepared by immunoSEQ multiplex PCR; TCRdb keeps only in-frame clonotypes and omits some of them. The table lists approximately 190,000 clones, around 85% of them singletons. The sample taken for sequencing was peripheral blood. The receptors were gathered from a man between 65 and 85 years old with active or convalescent COVID-19.

The chain links TRBV28 to TRBJ1-5; TRBD1 might be the D (5 bases). CDR1 is MDHEN and CDR2 is SYDVKM in the germline V gene. This CDR3 is built from 13 residues. Trimming cost V 7 bases and J 6 bases, with 13 bases left between them. The CDR3 region has the DNA TGTGCCAGCACCTTAACGGGGGGTCAGCCCCAGCATTTT. Protein: CASTLTGGQPQHF.

The CDR3 DNA follows: TGTGCCAGCTCCGCAGGGTTGGAGACCCAGTACTTC. Its protein product is CASSAGLETQYF. This chain joins TRBV7-2 and TRBJ2-5, with D tentatively TRBD1 (5 bases). CDR1 is SGHTA and CDR2 is FQGNSA in the germline V gene. Between the trimmed V and J ends, which lost 8 bases and 5 bases, there was a span of 12 bases. The CDR3 has 12 residues.

The chain combines TRBV28 with TRBJ2-7; D perhaps matches TRBD1 (5 bases). The CDR3 has 14 amino acids. The V and J ends lost 5 bases and 3 bases respectively, with 14 bases between them. Per the germline V gene, CDR1 is MDHEN and CDR2 is SYDVKM. The CDR3 loop is CASSTLDSHYEQYF. CDR3 sequence (DNA): TGTGCCAGCAGTACCTTAGACAGCCACTACGAGCAGTACTTC. Full variable domain (missing parts from reference TRBV28 and TRBJ2-7): DVKVTQSSRYLVKRTGEKVFLECVQDMDHENMFWYRQDPGLGLRLIYFSYDVKMKEKGDIPEGYSVSREKKERFSLILESASTNQTSMYLCASSTLDSHYEQYFGPGTRLTVT.

The genes are TRBV19 and TRBJ2-7; 11 bases match TRBD1. There are 15 residues in the CDR3. Germline trimming cut 5 bases from V and 4 bases from J; bases unmatched to any gene: 7. Germline V gene sequence: CDR1 LNHDA, CDR2 SQIVND (reference sequence). The chain's CDR3 is CASSVRTGGSYEQYF. The CDR3 bases are TGTGCCAGTAGTGTTCGGACAGGGGGCTCTTACGAGCAGTACTTC.

This clone was picked up one time. The chain carries TRBV28 and TRBJ1-5, with D uncertain. This CDR3 region has 12 residues. V lost 3 bases, J lost 6 bases, and 6 bases lay in between. The germline V gene has CDR1 MDHEN and CDR2 SYDVKM. The chain's CDR3 is CASSFIVQPQHF. CDR3 nucleotide sequence: TGTGCCAGCAGTTTCATAGTTCAGCCCCAGCATTTT.

The J gene is TRBJ2-1, the V gene TRBV3-1 (or the pseudogene TRBV3-2), with a tentative D call TRBD1 (6 bases). Germline V CDR1 and CDR2: LGHDT, YNNKEL (reference sequence). The CDR3 sequence is 16 residues long. Between the trimmed V and J ends, which lost 0 bases and 5 bases, there was a span of 14 bases. CDR3 bases: TGTGCCAGCAGCCAAGACAGGGGTTCAGTAAACAATGAGCAGTTCTTC. Translated, it gives CASSQDRGSVNNEQFF.

V gene TRBV6-5 combines with J gene TRBJ1-1; tentative D call: TRBD1 (5 bases). In germline, CDR1 is MNHEY, CDR2 SVGAGI. The V gene lost 7 bases and the J gene lost 0 bases, with 12 bases spanning the gap. The CDR3 sequence is 14 residues long. CDR3 sequence reads: CASTRQRLNTEAFF. The CDR3 DNA follows: TGTGCCAGCACTCGACAGCGCCTGAACACTGAAGCTTTCTTT.

V and J are TRBV28 and TRBJ1-1, with TRBD1 matching 12 bases. CDR3 length: 16 residues. V gave up 3 bases and J gave up 4 bases; unmatched junction bases: 6. Germline loops: CDR1 MDHEN, CDR2 SYDVKM. This CDR3 is CASSLRGTGGITEAFF. CDR3 coding DNA: TGTGCCAGCAGTTTGCGAGGGACAGGGGGCATCACTGAAGCTTTCTTT.

The CDR3 coding sequence is TGTGCCAGCAGTGGGGTGTGGACAGGGGTACCTAATGAAAAACTGTTTTTT. Protein sequence: CASSGVWTGVPNEKLFF. The chain carries TRBV6-7 and TRBJ1-4; TRBD1 aligns across 9 bases. TRBV6-7 is an open reading frame whose function is uncertain. The junction had 10 bases not matched to a gene; V was cut back by 5 bases and J by 3 bases. The CDR3 extends over 17 amino acids.

The genes are TRBV18 and TRBJ2-1, with 9 bases matching TRBD1. This CDR3 is 15 amino acids long. V was clipped by 1 base and J by 8 bases; unmatched bases: 6. The germline gives CDR1 KGHSH, CDR2 LQKENI. CDR3 nucleotides: TGTGCCAGCTCACCACAGGGGACAGGGTTGGATGAGCAGTTCTTC. Its protein product is CASSPQGTGLDEQFF.

V usage is TRBV2 and J usage is TRBJ2-1; tentative D call: TRBD1 (6 bases). Trimming removed 4 bases at V and 7 bases at J, with 17 bases between. The germline gives CDR1 SNHLY, CDR2 FYNNEI. CDR3 length: 15 amino acids. CDR3 region: CASSGRGGRINEQFF. Written as DNA, the CDR3 is TGTGCCAGCAGTGGTAGAGGGGGTAGGATAAATGAGCAGTTCTTC. The whole variable domain, filled in from reference TRBV2 and TRBJ2-1, reads EPEVTQTPSHQVTQMGQEVILRCVPISNHLYFYWYRQILGQKVEFLVSFYNNEISEKSEIFDDQFSVERPDGSNFTLKIRSTKLEDSAMYFCASSGRGGRINEQFFGPGTRLTVL.

In its sample, this clone was seen a few times. The chain recombines TRBV6-5 with TRBJ1-3; 7 bases fit TRBD1. CDR1 and CDR2 (germline): MNHEY, SVGAGI. Losses at the gene ends were 6 bases for V and 7 bases for J; bases not matched to a gene: 12. CDR3 length equals 15 residues. The DNA of the CDR3 is TGTGCCAGCAGGCTGACAGGGCACGCCGGGAACACCATATATTTT. Its translation is CASRLTGHAGNTIYF.

This clone has only one observation. J is TRBJ2-6 and V is TRBV5-4, with unresolved D. From germline, CDR1 is SGHNT and CDR2 YYREEE (reference sequence). With 1 base removed from V and 0 bases from J, the gap between germline ends came to 14 bases. The CDR3 is made up of 18 amino acids. The CDR3 sequence: CASSLMGRRSSGANVLTF. CDR3 in DNA: TGTGCCAGCAGCTTGATGGGCAGGCGTAGCTCTGGGGCCAACGTCCTGACTTTC.

This chain connects TRBV5-6 to TRBJ1-3, with 7 nucleotides matching TRBD1. The trim removed 4 bases at V and 6 bases at J, leaving 10 bases unmatched. Germline V CDR1 and CDR2: SGHDT, YYEEEE. There are 15 residues in the CDR3. CDR3 nucleotide sequence: TGTGCCAGCAGCCTTATATGGACAGGAGCAAACACCATATATTTT. Amino acids: CASSLIWTGANTIYF.

In its sample, this clone was seen once. The chain combines TRBV6-5 with TRBJ1-3; D remains ambiguous. Trimming shortened V by 8 bases and J by 2 bases, and 10 bases separated the two germline ends. Germline CDR1 reads MNHEY; CDR2 reads SVGAGI. The CDR3 contains 13 residues. As DNA, the CDR3 is TGTGCCAGCCGTCCGGGAGCTGGAAACACCATATATTTT. Residues: CASRPGAGNTIYF.

This chain joins TRBV27 and TRBJ1-2; no reliable D call. Trimming pared 6 bases from V and 6 bases from J, leaving 17 bases between. The CDR3 consists of 14 residues. Germline CDR1 MNHEY, CDR2 SMNVEV (reference sequence). The CDR3 sequence is CASSPVGQVNGYTF. The CDR3 bases are TGTGCCAGCAGCCCGGTGGGCCAAGTCAATGGCTACACCTTC.

The chain links TRBV28 to TRBJ1-2, with a tentative D call TRBD1 (5 bases). There are 17 residues in the CDR3. Trimming removed 6 bases from V and 5 bases from J, with 25 bases in between. Per the germline V gene, CDR1 is MDHEN and CDR2 is SYDVKM. The CDR3 loop is CASRDGMGGTPPYGYTF. The DNA of the CDR3 is TGTGCCAGCAGGGACGGAATGGGCGGGACGCCTCCTTATGGCTACACCTTC.

V is TRBV7-6 and J is TRBJ1-4, with D tentatively TRBD1 (6 bases). V was shortened by 5 bases and J by 2 bases, with 15 bases between the two germline ends. Germline V CDR1 and CDR2: SGHVS, FNYEAQ. The CDR3 is 16 residues long. Written as DNA, the CDR3 is TGTGCCAGCAGCCCACAGGGTCTTAGGACTAATGAAAAACTGTTTTTT. Its translation is CASSPQGLRTNEKLFF.

This clone was recorded once. This chain links TRBV9 with TRBJ2-7; maybe TRBD1 (6 bases). CDR3 length equals 14 residues. Trimming took 0 bases from V and 5 from J, leaving 12 bases between them. Germline V gene data show CDR1 as SGDLS and CDR2 as YYNGEE. The CDR3 loop reads CASSVEQGPNEQYF. CDR3 bases: TGTGCCAGCAGCGTAGAGCAGGGGCCAAACGAGCAGTACTTC.

V and J are TRBV28 and TRBJ2-5; 14 nucleotides align to TRBD2. This CDR3 is built from 15 residues. Germline CDR1 reads MDHEN; CDR2 reads SYDVKM. V shed 4 bases, J shed 5 bases, and the junction held 3 bases outside the gene matches. CDR3 residues: CASSWGLAGVETQYF. In DNA form, the CDR3 reads TGTGCCAGCAGTTGGGGACTAGCGGGGGTTGAGACCCAGTACTTC.

This chain links TRBV6-5 with TRBJ1-2, with a possible D match to TRBD1 (5 bases). CDR3 length: 12 amino acids. The V end lost 10 bases, the J end lost 6 bases, and 15 bases lay between the germline ends. Germline loops: CDR1 MNHEY, CDR2 SVGAGI. The CDR3 loop is CATVGGIDGYTF. Here the CDR3 DNA reads TGTGCCACCGTGGGGGGAATCGATGGCTACACCTTC.

The J gene is TRBJ2-3, the V gene TRBV5-6, with 9 bases that match TRBD2. CDR3 size: 16 residues. After removal of 0 bases from V and 6 bases from J, the junction contained 8 bases not matched to a gene. From germline, CDR1 is SGHDT and CDR2 YYEEEE. The CDR3 bases are TGTGCCAGCAGCTTGGTGGCCGGACTAGCGTCGGATACGCAGTATTTT. Translating gives CASSLVAGLASDTQYF.

The rearrangement links TRBV9 to TRBJ2-1, with 8 bases that match TRBD2. CDR1 and CDR2 (germline): SGDLS, YYNGEE. The CDR3 loop spans 15 amino acids. The V gene end was trimmed by 2 bases and the J gene end by 4 bases; junction bases not matched to a gene: 5. The CDR3 DNA follows: TGTGCCAGCAGCGTTTATGCGGGGGGTTACAATGAGCAGTTCTTC. It translates to CASSVYAGGYNEQFF. Full variable domain (outside the CDR3, taken from reference TRBV9 and TRBJ2-1): DSGVTQTPKHLITATGQRVTLRCSPRSGDLSVYWYQQSLDQGLQFLIQYYNGEERAKGNILERFSAQQFPDLHSELNLSSLELGDSALYFCASSVYAGGYNEQFFGPGTRLTVL.

The V gene is TRBV7-6, the J gene TRBJ1-5; D perhaps matches TRBD1 (6 bases). CDR1 and CDR2 (germline): SGHVS, FNYEAQ. The germline V and J ends were trimmed by 3 bases and 0 bases, with 15 bases remaining between them. The CDR3 covers 17 residues. The CDR3 loop is CASSFKGQTYSNQPQHF. DNA for the CDR3: TGTGCCAGCAGCTTTAAGGGACAAACCTATAGCAATCAGCCCCAGCATTTT.

The chain combines TRBV7-9 with TRBJ1-5; D not resolved. The CDR3 totals 14 residues. Trimming took 5 bases from V and 0 from J, leaving 8 bases between them. Germline V gene data show CDR1 as SEHNR and CDR2 as FQNEAQ (reference sequence). The CDR3 DNA follows: TGTGCCAGCAGCCCTCACGGTAGCAATCAGCCCCAGCATTTT. Translation: CASSPHGSNQPQHF.